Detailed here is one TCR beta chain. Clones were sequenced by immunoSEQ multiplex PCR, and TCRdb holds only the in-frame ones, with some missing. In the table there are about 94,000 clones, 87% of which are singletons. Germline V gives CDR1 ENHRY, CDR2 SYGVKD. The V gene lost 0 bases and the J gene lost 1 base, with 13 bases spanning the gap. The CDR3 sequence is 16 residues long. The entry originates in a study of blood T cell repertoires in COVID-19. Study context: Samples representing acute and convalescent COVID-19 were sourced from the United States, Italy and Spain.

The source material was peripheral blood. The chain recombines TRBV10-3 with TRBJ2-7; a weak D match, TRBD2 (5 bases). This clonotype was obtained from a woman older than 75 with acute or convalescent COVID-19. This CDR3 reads CAISESRASSSYEQYF. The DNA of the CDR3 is TGTGCCATCAGTGAGTCGAGGGCTAGCTCATCCTACGAGCAGTACTTC.